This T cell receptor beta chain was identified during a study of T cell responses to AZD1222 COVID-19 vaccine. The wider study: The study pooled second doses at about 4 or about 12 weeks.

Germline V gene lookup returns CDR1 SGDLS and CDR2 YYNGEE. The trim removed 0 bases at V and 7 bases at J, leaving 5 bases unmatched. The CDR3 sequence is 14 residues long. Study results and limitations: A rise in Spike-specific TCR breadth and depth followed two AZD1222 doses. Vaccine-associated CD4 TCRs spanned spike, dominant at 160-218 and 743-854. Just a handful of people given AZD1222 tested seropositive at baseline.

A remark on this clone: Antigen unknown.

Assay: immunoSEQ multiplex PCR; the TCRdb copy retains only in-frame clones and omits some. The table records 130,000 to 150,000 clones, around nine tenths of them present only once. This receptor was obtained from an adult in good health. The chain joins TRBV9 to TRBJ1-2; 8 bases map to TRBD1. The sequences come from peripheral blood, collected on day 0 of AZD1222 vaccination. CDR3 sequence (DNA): TGTGCCAGCAGCGTAGGGCAGGGGGCGCGTGGCTACACCTTC. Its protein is CASSVGQGARGYTF.